This T cell receptor beta chain emerged from a study of sequential checkpoint blockade in melanoma. Turning to the study itself: First-line arms were nivolumab then ipilimumab, or the reverse, randomized 1:1.

Repertoires were generated with immunoSEQ multiplex PCR, while TCRdb's copy carries only in-frame clones and drops some. This sample has under 20,000 clones; around 76% occur once, and the top ten carry roughly 35%. Treatment meaning: randomized to nivolumab then ipilimumab (arm A) or the reverse (arm B). The specimen was CD8+ T cells sorted from blood (inferred from file names), collected from a patient given nivolumab and ipilimumab in sequence. This TCR came from a human donor with melanoma.

The chain's CDR3 is CASGVSGNPLSGANVLTF. Written as DNA, the CDR3 is TGTGCCAGCGGGGTTTCGGGAAACCCCCTCTCTGGGGCCAACGTCCTGACTTTC. The V and J genes are TRBV2 and TRBJ2-6; TRBD2 is a possible D gene (5 bases). The CDR3 consists of 18 residues. Trimming removed 8 bases at V and 0 bases at J, with 20 bases between. Per germline, CDR1 SNHLY and CDR2 FYNNEI.